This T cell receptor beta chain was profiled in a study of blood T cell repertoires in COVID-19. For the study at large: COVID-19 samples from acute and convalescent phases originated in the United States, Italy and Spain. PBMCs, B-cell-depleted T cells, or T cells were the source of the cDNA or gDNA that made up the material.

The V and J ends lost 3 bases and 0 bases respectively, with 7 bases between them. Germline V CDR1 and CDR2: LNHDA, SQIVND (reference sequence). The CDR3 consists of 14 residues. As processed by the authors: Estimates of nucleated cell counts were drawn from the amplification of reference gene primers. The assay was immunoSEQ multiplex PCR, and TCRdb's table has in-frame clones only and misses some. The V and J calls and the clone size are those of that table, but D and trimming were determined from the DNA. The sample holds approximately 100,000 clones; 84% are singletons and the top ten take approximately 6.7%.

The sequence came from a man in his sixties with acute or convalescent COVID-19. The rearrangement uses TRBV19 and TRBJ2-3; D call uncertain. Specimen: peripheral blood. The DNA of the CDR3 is TGTGCCAGTAGTATGTCCATCAGCACAGATACGCAGTATTTT. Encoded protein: CASSMSISTDTQYF. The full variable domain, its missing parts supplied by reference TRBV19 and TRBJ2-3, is DGGITQSPKYLFRKEGQNVTLSCEQNLNHDAMYWYRQDPGQGLRLIYYSQIVNDFQKGDIAEGYSVSREKKESFPLTVTSAQKNPTAFYLCASSMSISTDTQYFGPGTRLTVL.